Each of the 2 T cell receptor beta chains below was sequenced from the same sample in a study of T cells in Graves' hyperthyroidism and ophthalmopathy. What was amplified from RNA transcripts were TCR beta CDR3 regions. The HTBI set primed first-round TCR CDR3 RT-PCR. TCRdb itself ran the multiplex PCR reads through MiXCR, one entry per CDR3 protein. The data hold roughly 500,000 distinct CDR3 sequences, with 35% to 50% observed a single time. Sequencing was carried out using peripheral blood or thyroid tissue (not recorded which). The receptor source for this set is an adult woman with Graves' disease, either hyperthyroidism or ophthalmopathy (not recorded which).

A note on this clonotype: A clone one base away is much larger, so this may be a read error. The chain is built from TRBV5-1 and TRBJ1-4; 7 positions match TRBD1. CDR1 is SGHRS and CDR2 is YFSETQ in the germline V gene. The length of the CDR3 is 17 residues. In nucleotides, the CDR3 is TGCGCCAGAAGCTTGGGACAGACCGCAACTAATAATGAAAAACTGTTTTTT. The encoded protein is CARSLGQTATNNEKLFF.

This clonotype was detected ten times or more. The rearrangement uses TRBV4-3 and TRBJ1-1; D unresolved. V lost 0 bases and J lost 10, with 18 bases in between. Germline CDR1 and CDR2: LGHNA and YSLEER. There are 15 residues in the CDR3. CDR3 region: CASSQESYRLSGAFF. As DNA, the CDR3 is TGCGCCAGCAGCCAAGAATCATACCGCCTAAGTGGAGCTTTCTTT.